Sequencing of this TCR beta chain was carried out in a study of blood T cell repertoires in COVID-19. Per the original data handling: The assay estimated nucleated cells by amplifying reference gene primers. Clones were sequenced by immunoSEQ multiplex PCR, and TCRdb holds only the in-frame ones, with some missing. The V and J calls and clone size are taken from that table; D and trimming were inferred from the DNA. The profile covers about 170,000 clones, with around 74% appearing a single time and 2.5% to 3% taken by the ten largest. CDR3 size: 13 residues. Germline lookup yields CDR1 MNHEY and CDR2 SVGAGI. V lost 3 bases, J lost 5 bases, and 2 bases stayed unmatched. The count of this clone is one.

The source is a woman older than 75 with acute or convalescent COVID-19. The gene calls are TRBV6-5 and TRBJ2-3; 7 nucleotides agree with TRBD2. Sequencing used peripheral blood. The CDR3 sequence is CASSYAGEDTQYF. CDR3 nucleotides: TGTGCCAGCAGTTATGCGGGAGAAGATACGCAGTATTTT.